The 24 T cell receptor beta chains below all came from one sample that was sequenced in a study of blood T cell repertoires in COVID-19. Method: immunoSEQ multiplex PCR; TCRdb's copy keeps in-frame clones and lacks some. The sample lists roughly 140,000 clones, about 89% occurring once. Sequencing used PBMCs or T cells enriched from blood (not recorded which). The receptors here all came from a man between 60 and 75 years old who had recovered from COVID-19.

The gene calls are TRBV30 and TRBJ2-5, with D possibly TRBD2 on 7 matching bases. V dropped 3 bases and J dropped 6 bases, with 23 bases sitting between them. From germline, CDR1 is GTSNPN and CDR2 SVGIG (reference sequence). CDR3 length equals 16 residues. The DNA of the CDR3 is TGTGCCTGGAGAGGGAGGGGACATGGACTTACGCAGACCCAGTACTTC. Its translation: CAWRGRGHGLTQTQYF.

This clone was observed a single time. This sample includes further DNA sequences coding for the same CDR3. V is TRBV7-3 and J is TRBJ2-3; TRBD1 aligns across 8 bases. The germline V gene encodes CDR1 SGHTA and CDR2 FQGTGA. The CDR3 has 15 amino acids. Unmatched junction bases numbered 5, after V lost 5 bases and J lost 1 base. The chain's CDR3 is CASSPGTGRTDTQYF. The CDR3 coding sequence is TGTGCCAGCAGCCCAGGGACAGGACGCACAGATACGCAGTATTTT.

The chain combines TRBV9 with TRBJ2-1, with 10 bases matching TRBD2. CDR1 and CDR2 (germline): SGDLS, YYNGEE. The ends lost 0 bases at V and 8 bases at J; junction bases unmatched: 8. The CDR3 runs to 16 residues. In nucleotides, the CDR3 is TGTGCCAGCAGCGTAGTTCAAGCGGGGGGGCCTTATGAGCAGTTCTTC. Translating it yields CASSVVQAGGPYEQFF.

The V and J genes are TRBV18 and TRBJ1-1, with TRBD1 matching over 8 bases. This CDR3 region has 13 residues. V was pared by 5 bases and J by 8 bases, with 7 bases of the junction left unmatched. CDR1 is KGHSH and CDR2 is LQKENI in the germline V gene. CDR3 coding DNA: TGTGCCAGCTCATCAAAACAGGGGGAAGAAGCTTTCTTT. The encoded protein is CASSSKQGEEAFF.

The V gene is TRBV6-5, the J gene TRBJ1-2, with 10 positions matching TRBD1. V shed 6 bases, J shed 10 bases, and the junction held 2 bases outside the gene matches. Per the germline V gene, CDR1 is MNHEY and CDR2 is SVGAGI. CDR3 length equals 11 residues. The CDR3 protein is CASRGQGIYTF. The CDR3 bases are TGTGCCAGCAGGGGACAGGGGATCTACACCTTC.

This chain uses TRBV15 with TRBJ1-5; 8 positions match TRBD1. Germline V gene sequence: CDR1 LNHNV, CDR2 YYDKDF (reference sequence). There are 15 residues in the CDR3. V trimming: 5 bases; J trimming: 5 bases; junction bases outside the gene matches: 8. The CDR3 loop reads CATSDWTGRDQPQHF. CDR3 nucleotides: TGTGCCACCAGCGACTGGACAGGGCGAGATCAGCCCCAGCATTTT.

The chain recombines TRBV6-5 with TRBJ2-3; 7 bases match TRBD2. The CDR3 is 16 residues long. Germline V gene data show CDR1 as MNHEY and CDR2 as SVGAGI. Trimming at V came to 2 bases and at J to 0 bases, leaving 5 bases not matched to a gene. The CDR3 DNA reads as TGTGCCAGCAGTTACGTGCTAGCGGTTAGCACAGATACGCAGTATTTT. This gives the protein CASSYVLAVSTDTQYF.

This chain links TRBV2 with TRBJ2-2; 8 bases line up with TRBD2. This CDR3 spans 17 amino acids. Germline V gives CDR1 SNHLY, CDR2 FYNNEI. V lost 2 bases, J lost 1 base, and 6 bases stayed unmatched. The CDR3 here is CASSEFGTSRNTGELFF. The DNA of the CDR3 is TGTGCCAGCAGTGAATTTGGGACTAGTAGGAACACCGGGGAGCTGTTTTTT.

About this clone itself: It is unclear where the CDR3 begins or ends on the DNA, so no DNA is shown, and the CDR3 is as TCRdb lists it. This chain joins TRBV3-1 (or the pseudogene TRBV3-2) and TRBJ1-2; TRBD1, as called in the table, went unchecked against the DNA. Per the germline V gene, CDR1 is LGHDT and CDR2 is YNNKEL (reference sequence). The CDR3 is 12 residues long, counting both termini. CDR3 loop: CASSQVGTGNTF.

There are a few counts of this clone. Compared with germline, one end of the junction differs, possibly owing to a read error. J is TRBJ2-1 and V is TRBV7-7, with 9 bases identical to TRBD2. CDR1 and CDR2 from the germline V gene are SSHAT and FNYEAQ (reference sequence). The CDR3 runs to 15 residues. The DNA of the CDR3 is TGTGCTAGCAGCTTTGGACTAGCGCCTAACAATGAGCAGTTCTTC. As protein: CASSFGLAPNNEQFF.

This clone was seen a few times. The CDR3 reads CSVDPPAGGTDTQYF. The CDR3 DNA reads as TGCAGCGTTGACCCCCCCGCGGGGGGCACAGATACGCAGTATTTT. The V and J genes are TRBV29-1 and TRBJ2-3, with TRBD2 matching over 7 bases. The junction had 7 bases not matched to a gene; V was cut back by 3 bases and J by 1 base. This CDR3 is built from 15 residues. Germline values: CDR1 SQVTM, CDR2 ANQGSEA.

A note on this clone: At the DNA level, this CDR3 is encoded by other sequences in the same sample as well. V and J are TRBV5-1 and TRBJ1-1; 7 nucleotides match TRBD1. V was clipped by 4 bases and J by 1 base; unmatched bases: 1. Germline CDR1 is SGHRS and CDR2 is YFSETQ. The CDR3 loop spans 13 amino acids. The CDR3 nucleotides read TGCGCCAGCAGCAGACAGGGGAACACTGAAGCTTTCTTT. It encodes CASSRQGNTEAFF. Full variable domain (remainder filled in from reference TRBV5-1 and TRBJ1-1): KAGVTQTPRYLIKTRGQQVTLSCSPISGHRSVSWYQQTPGQGLQFLFEYFSETQRNKGNFPGRFSGRQFSNSRSEMNVSTLELGDSALYLCASSRQGNTEAFFGQGTRLTVV.

This rearrangement joins TRBV5-1 to TRBJ2-3, with 15 bases that match TRBD2. V trimming: 4 bases; J trimming: 5 bases; junction bases outside the gene matches: 5. Germline V gene sequence: CDR1 SGHRS, CDR2 YFSETQ. This CDR3 is built from 16 residues. CDR3 coding DNA: TGCGCCAGCAGCCCAGGACTAGCGGGGGGGAGAGATACGCAGTATTTT. It codes for CASSPGLAGGRDTQYF. The whole variable domain, filled in from reference TRBV5-1 and TRBJ2-3, reads KAGVTQTPRYLIKTRGQQVTLSCSPISGHRSVSWYQQTPGQGLQFLFEYFSETQRNKGNFPGRFSGRQFSNSRSEMNVSTLELGDSALYLCASSPGLAGGRDTQYFGPGTRLTVL.

This chain links TRBV5-6 with TRBJ2-1; 13 nucleotides align to TRBD2. The CDR3 spans 14 residues. The germline V gene has CDR1 SGHDT and CDR2 YYEEEE. V was clipped by 6 bases and J by 8 bases; unmatched bases: 5. CDR3 bases: TGTGCCAGCAACACTGGACTAGCGGGAGATGAGCAGTTCTTC. Encoded protein: CASNTGLAGDEQFF.

The chain is built from TRBV9 and TRBJ2-3, with TRBD2 identical over 8 bases. The CDR3 consists of 16 residues. CDR1 SGDLS and CDR2 YYNGEE come from the germline V gene. The ends lost 0 bases at V and 0 bases at J; junction bases unmatched: 3. CDR3 bases: TGTGCCAGCAGCGTAGCTGCTAGCGGGAGCACAGATACGCAGTATTTT. It translates to CASSVAASGSTDTQYF.

The V gene is TRBV25-1, the J gene TRBJ1-6; 10 nucleotides match TRBD1. In germline, CDR1 is MGHDK, CDR2 SYGVNS. V shed 4 bases, J shed 8 bases, and the junction held 2 bases outside the gene matches. The CDR3 consists of 14 residues. The DNA for the CDR3 is TGTGCCAGCAGTGGGACAGGGGGGTATTCACCCCTCCACTTT. Translation: CASSGTGGYSPLHF.

The chain joins TRBV12-3 or TRBV12-4 to TRBJ1-1; D not certain. V was cut by 3 bases and J by 4 bases, with 6 bases left in between. This CDR3 region has 12 residues. The CDR3 DNA reads TGTGCCAGCAGTTTGATGGCCACTGAAGCTTTCTTT. Protein product: CASSLMATEAFF.

The V gene is TRBV18, the J gene TRBJ1-6, with D tentatively TRBD1 (5 bases). The CDR3 sequence is 13 residues long. Germline V gene sequence: CDR1 KGHSH, CDR2 LQKENI. The V end lost 6 bases, the J end lost 8 bases, and 11 bases lay between the germline ends. As DNA, the CDR3 is TGTGCCAGCTCGAGCGGGGCGGATTCACCCCTCCACTTT. Translation gives CASSSGADSPLHF.

The chain employs TRBV7-3 and TRBJ2-5; D not resolved. The germline V gene encodes CDR1 SGHTA and CDR2 FQGTGA. The CDR3 is made up of 15 amino acids. The V gene lost 1 base and the J gene lost 0 bases, with 9 bases spanning the gap. This CDR3 is CASSLRPQYQETQYF. In DNA, the CDR3 is TGTGCCAGCAGCTTAAGGCCCCAGTACCAAGAGACCCAGTACTTC. Drawing the rest from reference TRBV7-3 and TRBJ2-5, the complete variable domain is GAGVSQTPSNKVTEKGKYVELRCDPISGHTALYWYRQSLGQGPEFLIYFQGTGAADDSGLPNDRFFAVRPEGSVSTLKIQRTERGDSAVYLCASSLRPQYQETQYFGPGTRLLVL.

The chain employs TRBV7-9 and TRBJ1-2; no reliable D call. The CDR3 length is 13 residues. Trimming removed 8 bases at V and 4 bases at J, with 14 bases between. Germline CDR1 and CDR2: SEHNR and FQNEAQ (reference sequence). The CDR3 here is CASRRGSSYGYTF. In DNA, the CDR3 is TGTGCCAGCCGAAGAGGCAGCTCCTATGGCTACACCTTC.

This sequence joins TRBV27 and TRBJ1-5; D call uncertain. CDR1 is MNHEY and CDR2 is SMNVEV in the germline V gene (reference sequence). This CDR3 has 14 residues. The V gene lost 5 bases and the J gene lost 9 bases, with 17 bases spanning the gap. The DNA for the CDR3 is TGTGCCAGCAGTCTTTCGAGTTATTCATCGCCCCAGCATTTT. This codes for CASSLSSYSSPQHF.

The genes are TRBV7-9 and TRBJ1-1, with a tentative D call TRBD1 (5 bases). Trimming took off 5 bases at V and 0 bases at J, with 13 bases between the two ends. Germline V CDR1 and CDR2: SEHNR, FQNEAQ (reference sequence). The CDR3 totals 15 residues. CDR3: CASSPRQSMNTEAFF. In DNA form, the CDR3 reads TGTGCCAGCAGCCCGAGACAGTCCATGAACACTGAAGCTTTCTTT.

This clone was seen once. The chain has TRBV29-1 and TRBJ2-7; tentatively, D is TRBD2 (5 bases). Germline V gene lookup returns CDR1 SQVTM and CDR2 ANQGSEA. The V and J ends lost 6 bases and 2 bases respectively, with 11 bases between them. CDR3 length: 12 residues. This CDR3 reads CSVRVGAYEQYF. As DNA, the CDR3 is TGCAGCGTGCGGGTTGGAGCCTACGAGCAGTACTTC.

The chain carries TRBV2 and TRBJ2-5; D gene ambiguous. CDR1 and CDR2 from the germline V gene are SNHLY and FYNNEI. V gave up 0 bases and J gave up 5 bases, with 7 bases separating them. The length of the CDR3 is 13 residues. This chain's CDR3 is CASSEANSETQYF. CDR3 nucleotide sequence: TGTGCCAGCAGTGAAGCAAACAGTGAGACCCAGTACTTC.